Each of the 30 T cell receptor beta chains below was sequenced from the same sample in a study of shared clonotypes between healthy human individuals. Profiled with immunoSEQ multiplex PCR; TCRdb holds only in-frame clones, not every one. This sample yields about 2,100,000 clones, of which 90% to 95% are seen a single time; around 1.7% belongs to the top ten. Naive-designated CD8 cells lacked CD45RO, were positively enriched for CCR7, and omitted terminally differentiated effector memory CD45RA+ cells. The sequenced material came from naive CD8+ T cells from PBMCs. These receptors originate from a man between 18 and 35 years old in good health. Some clones in this sample may be carry-over from other donors' samples.

The genes are TRBV11-2 and TRBJ2-7, with D possibly being TRBD1 (6 bases). V was clipped by 5 bases and J by 3 bases, with 8 bases between them. Looked up from germline, CDR1 is SGHAT and CDR2 is FQNNGV. The CDR3 has 12 amino acids. The DNA for the CDR3 is TGTGCCAGCAGCCAGACAGGCTACGAGCAGTACTTC. Its protein is CASSQTGYEQYF.

The genes are TRBV29-1 and TRBJ2-1, with TRBD2 as a possible D gene (6 bases). V was shortened by 7 bases and J by 0 bases, with 10 bases between the two germline ends. This CDR3 has 13 residues. Germline CDR1 and CDR2: SQVTM and ANQGSEA. The CDR3 loop is CSGGDDSYNEQFF. The CDR3 DNA sequence: TGCAGCGGGGGGGACGACTCCTACAATGAGCAGTTCTTC.

The V call is TRBV4-3, the J call TRBJ2-1; weak D call: TRBD1 (6 bases). This CDR3 is 16 amino acids long. V lost 4 bases and J 7 bases, leaving 20 bases between the germline ends. Per the germline V gene, CDR1 is LGHNA and CDR2 is YSLEER. The CDR3 is CASSPSNRVHRNEQFF. The CDR3 DNA sequence: TGCGCCAGCAGCCCATCCAACAGGGTCCACCGGAATGAGCAGTTCTTC.

The chain has TRBV27 and TRBJ2-2; 7 nucleotides agree with TRBD1. Germline V CDR1 and CDR2: MNHEY, SMNVEV (reference sequence). Unmatched junction bases numbered 5, after V lost 5 bases and J lost 5 bases. The CDR3 is made up of 14 amino acids. The CDR3 nucleotides read TGTGCCAGCAGTCCACGGACAGGTACCGGGGAGCTGTTTTTT. Residues: CASSPRTGTGELFF.

This clone was picked up one time. The rearrangement uses TRBV5-6 and TRBJ2-1; 8 nucleotides agree with TRBD2. Germline V gene sequence: CDR1 SGHDT, CDR2 YYEEEE. This CDR3 has 18 amino acids. J lost 2 bases, V lost 0 bases, and 10 bases had no gene match. The CDR3 loop is CASSLVQPLAEAYNEQFF. CDR3 DNA sequence: TGTGCCAGCAGCTTGGTCCAACCACTAGCGGAGGCCTACAATGAGCAGTTCTTC. Full variable domain (missing parts from reference TRBV5-6 and TRBJ2-1): DAGVTQSPTHLIKTRGQQVTLRCSPKSGHDTVSWYQQALGQGPQFIFQYYEEEERQRGNFPDRFSGHQFPNYSSELNVNALLLGDSALYLCASSLVQPLAEAYNEQFFGPGTRLTVL.

The CDR3 spells CASSSGLARTFEQFF. The CDR3 nucleotides read TGTGCCAGCAGCTCCGGACTAGCGCGGACTTTTGAGCAGTTCTTC. The chain recombines TRBV7-9 with TRBJ2-1; the match to TRBD2 covers 9 bases. The ends lost 4 bases at V and 9 bases at J; junction bases unmatched: 10. The CDR3 length is 15 residues. Germline loops: CDR1 SEHNR, CDR2 FQNEAQ (reference sequence).

This chain joins TRBV27 and TRBJ2-2, with 13 bases that match TRBD2. This CDR3 region has 18 residues. J lost 1 base, V lost 2 bases, and 4 bases had no gene match. Germline assignment: CDR1 MNHEY and CDR2 SMNVEV (reference sequence). The CDR3 reads CASSLTRLAGGNTGELFF. CDR3 nucleotides: TGTGCCAGCAGTTTAACTCGACTAGCGGGAGGGAACACCGGGGAGCTGTTTTTT.

V and J are TRBV11-2 and TRBJ2-1, with TRBD2 matching 11 bases. The germline gives CDR1 SGHAT, CDR2 FQNNGV. CDR3 length equals 12 residues. V shed 1 base and J 15 bases; nucleotides not matched to a gene: 2. Written as DNA, the CDR3 is TGTGCCAGCAGCTTAGTAGCGGGAGGGGGGTTCTTC. Translation: CASSLVAGGGFF.

The chain has TRBV4-1 and TRBJ2-5; 9 bases match TRBD1. The junction had 3 bases not matched to a gene; V was cut back by 3 bases and J by 4 bases. Germline CDR1 is MGHRA and CDR2 is YSYEKL. The CDR3 length is 14 residues. The CDR3 region has the DNA TGCGCCAGCAGCCAGGACAGGGGTATAGAGACCCAGTACTTC. Its translation is CASSQDRGIETQYF.

A few counts support this clone. Other DNA sequences in this specimen translate into the identical CDR3. The chain carries TRBV5-1 and TRBJ2-1; D not certain. V was trimmed by 0 bases and J by 8 bases, leaving 3 bases between them. The V gene's germline CDR1 is SGHRS and CDR2 YFSETQ. The CDR3 has 11 residues. DNA for the CDR3: TGCGCCAGCAGCTTGGTGGATGAGCAGTTCTTC. It yields the protein CASSLVDEQFF.

The V gene is TRBV4-1, the J gene TRBJ2-1; D not certain. Germline V lookup: CDR1 MGHRA, CDR2 YSYEKL. CDR3 length: 15 residues. Trimming left V 4 bases short and J 0 bases short, with 10 bases between. The CDR3 protein is CASSPLISSYNEQFF. The DNA of the CDR3 is TGCGCCAGCAGCCCCCTCATCAGCTCCTACAATGAGCAGTTCTTC.

This CDR3 reads CASSDREKRGSYEQYF. The CDR3 nucleotides are TGTGCCAGCAGTGATCGAGAGAAGCGTGGCTCCTACGAGCAGTACTTC. V and J are TRBV6-1 and TRBJ2-7; no clear D. Trimming removed 3 bases at V and 0 bases at J, with 15 bases between. CDR3 length: 16 amino acids. Germline CDR1 MNHNS, CDR2 SASEGT.

The rearrangement joins TRBV10-2 to TRBJ1-5; 8 bases line up with TRBD1. V lost 5 bases, J lost 4 bases, and 7 bases stayed unmatched. Per the germline V gene, CDR1 is WSHSY and CDR2 is SAAADI. CDR3 length: 15 amino acids. The CDR3 region is CASSKSRDRNQPQHF. In DNA, the CDR3 is TGCGCCAGCAGTAAATCCCGGGACAGGAATCAGCCCCAGCATTTT.

This clone has only a few counts. The rearrangement links TRBV6-1 to TRBJ1-5; no clear D. Germline lookup yields CDR1 MNHNS and CDR2 SASEGT. The length of the CDR3 is 12 residues. V was trimmed by 0 bases and J by 7 bases, leaving 4 bases between them. DNA of the CDR3: TGTGCCAGCAGTGAAGCGAAGCAGCCCCAGCATTTT. This translates into CASSEAKQPQHF.

The chain links TRBV29-1 to TRBJ1-1, with 9 bases lining up with TRBD1. V dropped 6 bases and J dropped 4; count of bases not matched to a gene: 12. Germline V lookup: CDR1 SQVTM, CDR2 ANQGSEA. The CDR3 sequence is 15 residues long. In DNA, the CDR3 is TGCAGCGTCTACACAGGGGGCGTATGGGTCACTGAAGCTTTCTTT. This codes for CSVYTGGVWVTEAFF.

J is TRBJ1-5 and V is TRBV5-6; 8 bases line up with TRBD1. The CDR3 is 14 amino acids. From germline, CDR1 is SGHDT and CDR2 YYEEEE. The trim removed 4 bases at V and 7 bases at J, leaving 7 bases unmatched. CDR3 protein: CASSPGQGGQPQHF. CDR3 coding DNA: TGTGCCAGCAGCCCTGGACAGGGTGGACAGCCCCAGCATTTT.

The V call is TRBV4-2, the J call TRBJ1-1; D is perhaps TRBD1 (6 bases). Per germline, CDR1 LGHNA and CDR2 YNFKEQ. V gave up 2 bases and J gave up 0 bases, with 13 bases separating them. The CDR3 length is 16 residues. CDR3 nucleotides: TGTGCCAGCAGCCAACCCTGGACAGTCATGAACACTGAAGCTTTCTTT. This translates into CASSQPWTVMNTEAFF.

The gene calls are TRBV2 and TRBJ1-2; TRBD1 agrees at 7 bases. This CDR3 has 15 amino acids. The germline CDR1 and CDR2 sequences are SNHLY and FYNNEI. The J segment lost 4 bases and the V segment lost 3 bases, leaving 8 bases of the junction unmatched. DNA of the CDR3: TGTGCCAGCAGTGATGAAGGGCAGGGGGGCTATGGCTACACCTTC. Encoded protein: CASSDEGQGGYGYTF.

This clone was observed a few times. This sequence joins TRBV7-9 and TRBJ2-7; 9 positions match TRBD1. V lost 5 bases to trimming and J lost 5 bases; unmatched junction nucleotides: 7. The CDR3 is 14 residues long. CDR1 SEHNR and CDR2 FQNEAQ come from the germline V gene (reference sequence). CDR3: CASSTPGQGHEQYF. CDR3 DNA: TGTGCCAGCAGCACTCCGGGACAGGGTCACGAGCAGTACTTC.

The chain recombines TRBV27 with TRBJ1-2; D uncertain. The germline gives CDR1 MNHEY, CDR2 SMNVEV (reference sequence). V lost 2 bases to trimming and J lost 4 bases, with 14 bases between them. The CDR3 contains 15 residues. The CDR3 coding sequence is TGTGCCAGCAGTTTAGGCAGGAGCGGTTTCTATGGCTACACCTTC. It codes for CASSLGRSGFYGYTF.

The V and J genes are TRBV4-1 and TRBJ2-7, with 8 bases lining up with TRBD2. CDR1 and CDR2 (germline): MGHRA, YSYEKL. The CDR3 consists of 16 residues. The ends lost 1 base at V and 2 bases at J; junction bases unmatched: 7. CDR3 nucleotides: TGCGCCAGCAGCCAAGGGTGGGCGGGAGGAACCTACGAGCAGTACTTC. This translates into CASSQGWAGGTYEQYF.

The chain links TRBV7-6 to TRBJ2-5; D is unclear. Per germline, CDR1 SGHVS and CDR2 FNYEAQ. The CDR3 is made up of 15 amino acids. Trimming left V 2 bases short and J 2 bases short, with 12 bases between. The CDR3 protein is CASSLMLSGQETQYF. The CDR3, as DNA: TGTGCCAGCAGCTTAATGCTGTCGGGTCAAGAGACCCAGTACTTC.

The gene calls are TRBV5-6 and TRBJ2-7, with D perhaps matching TRBD2 (5 bases). V gave up 4 bases and J gave up 6 bases, with 17 bases separating them. Per germline, CDR1 SGHDT and CDR2 YYEEEE. The CDR3 sequence is 14 residues long. The chain's CDR3 is CASSIAGVGFEQYF. CDR3 sequence (DNA): TGTGCCAGCAGCATAGCCGGGGTGGGCTTCGAGCAGTACTTC.

V is TRBV5-1 and J is TRBJ2-1; the match to TRBD2 covers 9 bases. Germline values: CDR1 SGHRS, CDR2 YFSETQ. This CDR3 has 13 amino acids. V gave up 4 bases and J gave up 15 bases; unmatched junction bases: 11. Here the CDR3 DNA reads TGCGCCAGCAGCGAGATAGCGGGAGAAAGGGGGTTCTTC. The encoded protein is CASSEIAGERGFF.

V and J are TRBV4-3 and TRBJ2-7; 9 bases line up with TRBD1. Per the germline V gene, CDR1 is LGHNA and CDR2 is YSLEER. This CDR3 is built from 15 residues. Germline trimming cut 3 bases from V and 6 bases from J; bases unmatched to any gene: 9. The CDR3, as DNA: TGCGCCAGCAGCCACAGATGGGACAGGGTGACCGAGCAGTACTTC. It is translated as CASSHRWDRVTEQYF.

J is TRBJ1-2 and V is TRBV12-5; D uncertain. Germline lookup yields CDR1 LGHNT and CDR2 FRNRAP. Between the trimmed V and J ends, which lost 4 bases and 6 bases, there was a span of 12 bases. The CDR3 contains 13 residues. The CDR3 region is CASGYAATNGYTF. Written as DNA, the CDR3 is TGTGCTAGTGGTTACGCAGCTACTAATGGCTACACCTTC.

The chain combines TRBV28 with TRBJ2-1; 11 nucleotides align to TRBD2. Looked up from germline, CDR1 is MDHEN and CDR2 is SYDVKM. CDR3 length: 14 amino acids. V lost 6 bases to trimming and J lost 8 bases; unmatched junction nucleotides: 6. The CDR3 DNA reads as TGTGCCAGCAGCGTAGCGGGAGGGAAGGATGAGCAGTTCTTC. It codes for CASSVAGGKDEQFF. The full variable domain, in which reference TRBV28 and TRBJ2-1 provide the parts outside the CDR3, is DVKVTQSSRYLVKRTGEKVFLECVQDMDHENMFWYRQDPGLGLRLIYFSYDVKMKEKGDIPEGYSVSREKKERFSLILESASTNQTSMYLCASSVAGGKDEQFFGPGTRLTVL.

This CDR3 is CASSSGPRDANTEAFF. DNA of the CDR3: TGTGCCAGCAGCTCCGGGCCGCGGGATGCGAACACTGAAGCTTTCTTT. The chain links TRBV7-9 to TRBJ1-1; D uncertain. This CDR3 has 16 residues. V lost 4 bases and J lost 1, with 16 bases in between. Germline CDR1 reads SEHNR; CDR2 reads FQNEAQ (reference sequence). The full variable domain, its missing parts supplied by reference TRBV7-9 and TRBJ1-1, is DTGVSQNPRHKITKRGQNVTFRCDPISEHNRLYWYRQTLGQGPEFLTYFQNEAQLEKSRLLSDRFSAERPKGSFSTLEIQRTEQGDSAMYLCASSSGPRDANTEAFFGQGTRLTVV.

The V call is TRBV11-2, the J call TRBJ2-1; 11 bases match TRBD2. The CDR3 loop spans 15 amino acids. Trimming took 5 bases from V and 8 from J; bases not matched to a gene: 8. Germline values: CDR1 SGHAT, CDR2 FQNNGV. The CDR3 DNA follows: TGTGCCAGCAGCCCGACTAGCGGGACATTCCATGAGCAGTTCTTC. It is translated as CASSPTSGTFHEQFF.

V and J are TRBV5-1 and TRBJ2-1; TRBD2 matches 7 bases. CDR1 is SGHRS and CDR2 is YFSETQ in the germline V gene. The CDR3 is made up of 15 amino acids. Trimming cost V 2 bases and J 7 bases; bases outside gene matches: 9. CDR3 region: CASSFGLAEGNEQFF. The DNA of the CDR3 is TGCGCCAGCAGCTTCGGCCTAGCGGAAGGTAATGAGCAGTTCTTC.